The source of this T cell receptor (beta chain) is a study of blood T cells in healthy people across ages (dated by TCRdb to about 2015). With respect to the entire study: In model experiments, template switching captured about one uniquely barcoded TCR beta cDNA molecule for every two T cells. The study measured age-related changes in TCR beta repertoire diversity using deep sequencing normalized with unique cDNA molecular identifiers. To avoid experimental bias, donors of different ages were distributed randomly across sequencing lanes. Donors were grouped into four age groups: young (average roughly 15 years), middle-aged (around 39), aged (around 66) and long-lived (just over 80). Using the same blood draw, the study looked at two additional independent replicas of 1 million unique cDNA reads for two donors, one aged 18 to 30 and the other aged 80 or older.

The library was built by means of 5' RACE. These reads were obtained on an Illumina HiSeq 2500. A second roughly 6 to 11 cycle PCR used a sample-barcoded 5' primer and a J-beta primer mix. A template-switch 5' adaptor carrying 12 random nucleotides introduced a unique molecular identifier onto each TCR beta cDNA molecule. Each sample yielded at least 2.5 million CDR3-containing paired-end reads. The Mint cDNA synthesis kit, primed by a TRBC-specific oligonucleotide, was used to synthesize first-strand cDNA from all RNA. All cDNA was treated with uracil-DNA glycosylase and then went through a first 18-cycle PCR with the universal primers M1SS and BC2_uni_R. Per the original workflow: For normalization, 1 million high-quality reads, each with a distinct molecular identifier, were randomly selected from each sample. Reads with shared molecular identifiers were discarded instead of being binned into consensus sequences. CDR3 identification, clonotype clustering and error correction used MiTCR with a Q25 quality threshold and the strictest error-elimination algorithm. A nonparametric unseen species model with Euler transformation was used to estimate a lower bound on total TCR beta diversity. TCRdb's own reprocessing of the public reads used fastp at Q25 and MiXCR and kept productive beta chains. Duplicate CDR3 protein sequences are folded into a single record with the most common DNA and genes. These V and J calls derive from TCRdb rather than the authors' analysis. Recorded for this sample are 600,000 to 850,000 distinct CDR3 sequences; roughly 45% of them occurred a single time. The leading ten clones occupy 20% to 25% of the sample.

Spanning cysteine to phenylalanine, the CDR3 consists of 16 amino acids. This entry keeps only the CDR3 DNA: 48 bases, framed from base 1. Trimming takes 0 bases off V and 5 bases off J; junction bases not matched to a gene: 7. Paper-wide results and their limitations: Estimates of total diversity from one million sequenced T cells were regarded as lower bounds and underestimates. The CMV infection status of donors was not known, potentially confounding age-related changes in expanded clonotypes. Conclusive comparison of naive and antigen-experienced compartments was prevented by the profiling of bulk unsorted PBMCs. Observed TCR beta diversity correlated strongly with the percentage of naive T cells measured by flow cytometry. Compared with the aged group, the long-lived group had more naive CD4+ T cells, fewer expanded clones and increased TCR diversity, a pattern suggesting age selection. As age increased, observed TCR beta diversity per million T cells dropped in a roughly linear way, and a significant reduction was already evident by age roughly 36.

On this clonotype itself: This receptor's antigen is unknown. Base quality data are lacking; no much larger clone is found one base away.

The 39 donors, aged about 6 to 95 years, were systemically healthy Caucasian individuals from Russia. Each donor gave 8 to 10 milliliters of peripheral blood, collected into EDTA-treated Vacutainer tubes. Ficoll-Paque density-gradient centrifugation was used to isolate PBMCs, with at least 7 million obtained per sample. Total RNA, at least 6 micrograms per sample, was extracted from PBMCs with Trizol reagent. The percentages of naive CD45RAhigh/CD27high T cells were determined by flow cytometry on a PBMC aliquot from every donor. Sequencing was performed on blood. The rearrangement joined TRBV12-3 or TRBV12-4 to TRBJ2-7, with TRBD1 identical over 10 junction bases. The sequence came from a woman aged 55 to 70 in good health. The CDR3 here reads CASSLALGDRGNEQYF. The DNA sequence follows: TGTGCCAGCAGTTTAGCGCTCGGGGACAGGGGCAACGAGCAGTACTTC.